This T cell receptor beta chain was captured in a study of human T cells and chemical hapten exposure. The time point denotes: patch test 3, about 24 weeks after DPC sensitization. Specified treatment: therapeutic diphenylcyclopropenone sensitization with weekly scalp DPC. One entry per CDR3 protein results from TCRdb running MiXCR on the RACE reads. Among 150,000 to 200,000 distinct CDR3 sequences, approximately 30% were seen once, and the ten largest hold around 1.9%. The CDR3 length is 14 residues. Trimming stripped 3 bases from V and 1 base from J, with 10 bases between. CDR1 SGDLS and CDR2 YYNGEE come from the germline V gene.

The material was whole blood, obtained in connection with sensitization to the hapten diphenylcyclopropenone (DPC). This receptor was obtained from a woman aged 18-35 years with alopecia areata. Some clones in this sample may be carry-over from other donors' samples. The chain joins TRBV9 to TRBJ1-1; D unresolved. CDR3 sequence: CASSESPANTEAFF. CDR3 DNA sequence: TGTGCCAGCAGCGAGTCCCCAGCGAACACTGAAGCTTTCTTT. Full variable domain (remainder filled in from reference TRBV9 and TRBJ1-1): DSGVTQTPKHLITATGQRVTLRCSPRSGDLSVYWYQQSLDQGLQFLIQYYNGEERAKGNILERFSAQQFPDLHSELNLSSLELGDSALYFCASSESPANTEAFFGQGTRLTVV.